The subject of this entry is one T cell receptor (beta chain). V gave up 2 bases and J gave up 0 bases, with 10 bases separating them. This CDR3 has 15 residues. Germline V gene lookup returns CDR1 SGHVS and CDR2 FQNEAQ. This entry comes from a study of blood T cell repertoires in COVID-19. Study as a whole: Acute and convalescent COVID-19 specimens originated in the United States, Italy and Spain. In each case, the material was cDNA or gDNA derived from T cells, B-cell-depleted T cells, or PBMCs.

In the original analysis: Estimates of nucleated cell counts were drawn from the amplification of reference gene primers. Profiled with immunoSEQ multiplex PCR; TCRdb holds only in-frame clones, not every one. That table gives V, J and clone size, and the DNA gave D and trimming. The sample has 130,000 to 150,000 clones, around 83% seen once. The chain joins TRBV7-8 to TRBJ1-1; D remains unclear. The sequenced sample consisted of peripheral blood. This TCR was recovered from a woman in her 50s in a cohort sampled during active or convalescent COVID-19. The CDR3 region has the DNA TGTGCCAGCAGCTTACGAGGGAAAATGAACACTGAAGCTTTCTTT. Encoded protein: CASSLRGKMNTEAFF. Looking up the rest from reference TRBV7-8 and TRBJ1-1 gives the full variable domain: GAGVSQSPRYKVAKRGQDVALRCDPISGHVSLFWYQQALGQGPEFLTYFQNEAQLDKSGLPSDRFFAERPEGSVSTLKIQRTQQEDSAVYLCASSLRGKMNTEAFFGQGTRLTVV.